This T cell receptor (beta chain) was identified during a study of cytomegalovirus exposure and HLA in healthy donors. Remarks on this clone: Antigen specificity is unknown.

This CDR3 region has 15 residues. Germline lookup yields CDR1 MNHEY and CDR2 SVGAGI. Between the trimmed V and J ends, which lost 0 bases and 4 bases, there was a span of 13 bases. Study-wide results and limits: In a later analysis, at a false discovery rate of 0.05, roughly 18,000 TCR beta sequences were associated with HLA alleles. Previously analyzed data showed that most TCR beta V segments were productive at a frequency of about 90% or about 30%.

PCR employed 60 Vbeta and 13 Jbeta primers. The method was immunoSEQ multiplex PCR; TCRdb's version includes in-frame clones alone and lacks a portion of them. This table holds some 84,000 clones, less than 80% found once. Sequenced material: PBMCs. The J gene is TRBJ2-7, the V gene TRBV6-5; a weak D match, TRBD2 (7 bases). This TCR was recovered from a middle-aged woman in good health and CMV-seropositive. The chain's CDR3 is CASSYSGGRGYEQYF. CDR3 DNA: TGTGCCAGCAGTTACTCGGGGGGGCGTGGGTACGAGCAGTACTTC.